This T cell receptor (beta chain) emerged from a study of shared clonotypes between healthy human individuals (dated by TCRdb to 2020 to 2022). Notes on the research overall: A few men and a couple of women, aged 18 to 49 years, made up the cohort. Per donor, three plates each were used for CD4 naive and CD4 memory, two for CD8 naive, and one for CD8 memory. Each donor's leukapheresis produced roughly between about 0.9 and 9.5 billion PBMCs. The study deeply sequenced blood TCR repertoires of five healthy adults to estimate repertoire size and the extent of clonotype sharing between individuals. Libraries were prepared and TCR repertoires were sequenced by different laboratories using diverse techniques, in order to increase sequencing depth and limit assay-specific biases. Findings and caveats that apply to the study as a whole: Only blood was sampled, and tissue TCR repertoires likely differ from those in blood. The genetic and exposure-history diversity represented was limited by the small number of donors. Incomplete sequencing was indicated by rarefaction of sorted-subset datasets, despite the large sequencing depth. Naive subsets generally had larger estimated clonotype richness than memory subsets. Sharing across a handful of donors was observed for roughly 5.4% of naive CD4, 3.5% of naive CD8, 2.3% of memory CD4, and around 0.44% of memory CD8 clonotypes. Compared with non-shared clonotypes, the clonotypes found in all four sorted-subset donors had higher generation probabilities. Based on pairwise subsampling, the degree of clonotype sharing among donors was expected to be affected by sequencing depth.

The junction shows trimming of 3 bases on V and 2 bases on J, plus 11 bases between the germline ends. The CDR3 sequence holds 15 residues, the cysteine and phenylalanine included. This entry keeps only the CDR3 DNA: 45 bases, framed from base 1. The germline V gene (reference sequence) yields LNHDA for CDR1 and SQIVND for CDR2. Using the deep immunoSEQ assay, TCR CDR3 regions were amplified from genomic DNA by multiplex PCR. Extracted genomic DNA from each cell subset was distributed evenly across all wells of several immunoSEQ 96-well plates, and each plate was treated as a replicate. For sorted subsets, approximately 200 ng of genomic DNA, equivalent to some 30,000 T cell genomes, went into each replicate PCR. The purified libraries were quantified using a Qubit 3.0 fluorometer, sized with a Bioanalyzer 2100, and then quantified again using the KAPA Library Quantification kit. Every immunoSEQ 96-well plate was sequenced on a separate single-read 150-cycle Illumina NextSeq 550 flow cell. The paper's processing steps were these. Because only junctional sequences without quality scores were contained in the immunoSEQ output, filtering matching that applied to full-length reads could not be performed. To assign V/J genes and CDR3, sequences were annotated using PyIR, a Python wrapper for IgBLAST v1.9, with IMGT germline references. Reads with weak V/J assignments (E-value above 1e-6), missing CDR3, stop codons, out-of-frame junctions, or ambiguous translated residues were removed. V3J clonotypes were defined as sequences sharing the same inferred V gene, J gene, and CDR3 amino acid sequence. Percentage overlap between repertoires was calculated by dividing the number of shared unique clonotypes by the size of the smaller repertoire. Richness of each repertoire was evaluated using RTK rarefaction, the Chao1 estimator, and Recon v2.1 estimates of unobserved clonotypes. OLGA was used to compute generation probabilities for all TCRbeta clonotypes that the gDNA method yielded from a few donors. TCRdb limited this immuneACCESS table to in-frame rearrangements with V and J called. A share of clones is missing; checked studies link under half to unresolved V genes, and the rest is unexplained. From that table come the V and J calls and clone size; the DNA was used to work out D and trimming. The sample table records around 610,000 clones; approximately 96% of these occur just once. The ten most abundant clones make up roughly 0.12% of the sample.

With regard to this clone: The antigen this receptor binds is unknown. Base qualities are not recorded, but no much larger clone differs from it by a single base.

CD8 naive samples were CD45RO-negative cells positively selected for CCR7, giving a CD45RA+CCR7+ population that excluded TemRA cells. The donors were healthy, HIV-negative adults with no recently reported acute infections or vaccinations. All donors were Caucasian adults living in Nashville, Tennessee, USA. After blood collection by leukapheresis, PBMCs were isolated using Ficoll-Histopaque density gradient centrifugation and then cryopreserved in the vapor phase of liquid nitrogen. Analytical flow cytometry was used to check the purity and quantity of each magnetically sorted T cell population. From each sorted fraction, genomic DNA was isolated and quantified by UV absorbance on a Nanodrop 2000c.

The sequence joins TRBV19 to TRBJ1-5; TRBD1 is possibly the D segment (5 matching bases). The source is a woman under 40 in good health. The sequenced sample consisted of naive CD8+ T cells sorted from blood. Taken with the paper, the label for cell subset or site translates to: CD45RA+CCR7+. The CDR3 protein is CASSIKRGGNQPQHF. The sequence in DNA is TGTGCCAGTAGTATTAAGAGAGGGGGCAATCAGCCCCAGCATTTT.